This record looks at one TCR beta chain sequence and its context. It lacks a known antigen. Base qualities are not recorded, but no much larger clone differs from it by a single base. The donors were included in the validation cohort of approximately 120 subjects, a group kept apart from the 666-subject first cohort. This entry belongs to a study of cytomegalovirus exposure and HLA in healthy donors (dated by TCRdb to the late 2010s). For the wider study: According to a later analysis, one platform produced both the 120 validation repertoires and the 720 or so repertoires of the first cohort. A separate validation cohort of 100 to 150 different subjects was used in addition to the roughly 640-subject first cohort. To predict cytomegalovirus infection status, the study combined high-throughput TCR immunosequencing, statistical association of individual TCRs with disease status, and machine learning. The study was designed to test whether signatures of past pathogen exposure could be identified by cataloging public T cell receptors.

Preparation of the library involved the immunoSEQ multiplex PCR assay. In the authors' own workflow: A statistical classification framework was built to diagnose cytomegalovirus status from the catalog of TCR beta chain sequences. TCRdb retrieved this table from immuneACCESS and kept in-frame rearrangements only. Not all clones are present; in checked studies, unresolved V genes account for under half, and no reason is known for the remainder. The DNA gave D and trimming, while V, J and clone size come from that table. Counted in this sample were fewer than 200,000 clones; roughly nine tenths of them appeared once. The ten top clones hold just over 4% of the sample. Beyond this particular receptor, the publication reports: The classifier was reported to diagnose cytomegalovirus status with high specificity and sensitivity in both the original and validation cohorts. A later analysis had no HLA typing for the validation cohort, so co-occurrence there was scored across all 130 or so repertoires. The authors suggested that the approach could potentially be generalized to other disease states and immunological phenotypes. In vitro tests confirmed that a few of the cytomegalovirus-associated TCR beta chains recognize cytomegalovirus antigens. Subsequent analysis determined that TCRs grouped into clusters in the first cohort also showed a tendency toward co-occurrence across the 130 or so validation repertoires, and approximately 93% of cluster scores exceeded 0. Most TCR sequences were seen in very few donors, while some public TCRs were found in many individuals. A total of 150 to 200 TCR beta chains were listed by the study as associated with cytomegalovirus.

The origin of this receptor is a man between 18 and 29 years old in good health and CMV-seropositive. Material: PBMCs.

The CDR3 sequence is CASSSLQGAGGELFF. The DNA is TGTGCCAGCAGCTCCTTACAGGGGGCCGGCGGGGAGCTGTTTTTT. The V gene is TRBV11-2 and the J gene is TRBJ2-2, with 9 central nucleotides matching TRBD1. Based on the germline V gene, the CDR1 and CDR2 sequences are SGHAT and FQNNGV. At the junction V is shortened by 4 bases and J by 7 bases; bases outside the gene matches: 7. The CDR3 contains 15 residues, cysteine and phenylalanine counted. CDR3 DNA only is kept here, 45 bases in frame from base 1.